These 27 T cell receptor beta chains originate from one sample sequenced in a study of T cell responses to AZD1222 COVID-19 vaccine. Profiling relied on immunoSEQ multiplex PCR, and the TCRdb table lists in-frame clones only, not all of them. The table includes more than 95,000 clones, approximately 90% detected once. Sequenced here: peripheral blood, sampled on day 0 of MenACWY control vaccination. The source of these receptors is an adult in good health.

The V and J genes are TRBV4-3 and TRBJ2-1; no firm D call. V gave up 4 bases and J gave up 0 bases, with 10 bases separating them. Germline V gives CDR1 LGHNA, CDR2 YSLEER. There are 15 residues in the CDR3. The CDR3 DNA is TGCGCCAGCAGCCGGCAATCGAGCTCCTACAATGAGCAGTTCTTC. Amino acids: CASSRQSSSYNEQFF.

V and J are TRBV7-8 and TRBJ2-5, with TRBD2 matching over 11 bases. The junction had 10 bases not matched to a gene; V was cut back by 5 bases and J by 5 bases. The CDR3 has 16 amino acids. CDR1 is SGHVS, CDR2 FQNEAQ, per germline. DNA for the CDR3: TGTGCCAGCAGCCTCAATAGCGGGAGGGCCCTCGAGACCCAGTACTTC. Amino acids: CASSLNSGRALETQYF.

This chain connects TRBV11-3 to TRBJ2-5; a possible D gene is TRBD2 (5 bases). Trimming left V 0 bases short and J 1 base short, with 18 bases between. Germline CDR1 SGHNT, CDR2 YENEEA. CDR3 length: 18 amino acids. CDR3: CASSLEPGSHSGQETQYF. The CDR3 DNA reads as TGTGCCAGCAGCTTAGAGCCTGGGAGTCACTCCGGCCAAGAGACCCAGTACTTC.

The rearrangement links TRBV7-2 to TRBJ2-3; D is possibly TRBD2 (5 bases). V lost 2 bases and J 4 bases, leaving 16 bases between the germline ends. The CDR3 covers 16 residues. Germline CDR1 reads SGHTA; CDR2 reads FQGNSA. The CDR3 spells CASSLMGLAVADTQYF. CDR3 in DNA: TGTGCCAGCAGCTTAATGGGCCTAGCAGTCGCAGATACGCAGTATTTT.

The chain links TRBV28 to TRBJ1-1; 7 bases line up with TRBD1. Germline CDR1 MDHEN, CDR2 SYDVKM. V lost 3 bases, J lost 5 bases, and 12 bases stayed unmatched. CDR3 size: 16 residues. CDR3 nucleotides: TGTGCCAGCAGTTTGTACTACAGGGGCCGAGAGACTGAAGCTTTCTTT. Translating it yields CASSLYYRGRETEAFF.

This chain uses TRBV6-6 with TRBJ1-1; possible D gene TRBD1, 6 bases. V lost 5 bases, J lost 10 bases, and 17 bases lay in between. CDR1 and CDR2 from the germline V gene are MNHNY and SVGAGI (reference sequence). This CDR3 is built from 13 residues. The CDR3 spells CASSPSSARGAFF. Written as DNA, the CDR3 is TGTGCCAGCAGTCCTTCTTCAGCCAGGGGAGCTTTCTTT.

The chain joins TRBV11-3 to TRBJ2-5, with D unresolved. The CDR3 sequence is 16 residues long. The germline CDR1 and CDR2 sequences are SGHNT and YENEEA. Between the trimmed V and J ends, which lost 6 bases and 7 bases, there was a span of 24 bases. This chain's CDR3 is CASSLEDRARQLTQYF. The CDR3 DNA reads as TGTGCCAGCAGTCTAGAGGACCGGGCCAGACAATTGACCCAGTACTTC.

The chain links TRBV24-1 to TRBJ1-5, with D maybe TRBD1 (6 bases). V lost 8 bases and J 5 bases, leaving 21 bases between the germline ends. The CDR3 totals 16 residues. Germline V CDR1 and CDR2: KGHDR, SFDVKD. CDR3 DNA sequence: TGTGCCACCACCGAGGGGGGCGGACTAGCACATCAGCCCCAGCATTTT. Its translation: CATTEGGGLAHQPQHF.

The chain links TRBV18 to TRBJ2-5; D is undetermined. CDR3 length: 12 amino acids. Between the trimmed V and J ends, which lost 3 bases and 3 bases, there was a span of 5 bases. Germline V gene data show CDR1 as KGHSH and CDR2 as LQKENI. CDR3 DNA: TGTGCCAGCTCACCGCGTGAAGAGACCCAGTACTTC. Translation gives CASSPREETQYF.

The chain combines TRBV18 with TRBJ1-1, with a weak D call TRBD1 (6 bases). V was clipped by 1 base and J by 7 bases, with 7 bases between them. Germline loops: CDR1 KGHSH, CDR2 LQKENI. CDR3 size: 12 residues. The CDR3 coding sequence is TGTGCCAGCTCACCACTACAGGGTGAAGCTTTCTTT. Translating it yields CASSPLQGEAFF. Full variable domain (outside the CDR3, taken from reference TRBV18 and TRBJ1-1): NAGVMQNPRHLVRRRGQEARLRCSPMKGHSHVYWYRQLPEEGLKFMVYLQKENIIDESGMPKERFSAEFPKEGPSILRIQQVVRGDSAAYFCASSPLQGEAFFGQGTRLTVV.

The chain combines TRBV11-3 with TRBJ2-7, with D perhaps being TRBD1 or TRBD2 (6 bases each). CDR3 size: 15 residues. The V end was cut by 4 bases, the J end by 7 bases, with 20 bases between. The germline V gene encodes CDR1 SGHNT and CDR2 YENEEA. The CDR3 DNA reads TGTGCCAGCAGCTCACAAACGGGACACCGGGGGGAGCAGTACTTC. As protein: CASSSQTGHRGEQYF.

The CDR3 coding sequence is TGTGCCAGCTCATCAAGACCGGTCCAAGAGACCCAGTACTTC. It specifies CASSSRPVQETQYF. The chain recombines TRBV18 with TRBJ2-5, with unresolved D. The CDR3 is 14 residues long. V was cut by 5 bases and J by 1 base, with 11 bases left in between. Germline V gene sequence: CDR1 KGHSH, CDR2 LQKENI.

CDR3 region: CASSLLGLAEQYF. CDR3 in DNA: TGTGCCAGCAGCTTATTGGGGCTAGCCGAGCAGTACTTC. The genes are TRBV11-3 and TRBJ2-7, with D perhaps matching TRBD1 or TRBD2 (5 bases each). The CDR3 extends over 13 amino acids. Germline V gene data show CDR1 as SGHNT and CDR2 as YENEEA. V dropped 2 bases and J dropped 6 bases, with 11 bases sitting between them.

The genes are TRBV7-9 and TRBJ2-1; TRBD2 is a possible D gene (6 bases). Trimming removed 5 bases at V and 5 bases at J, with 13 bases between. The germline CDR1 and CDR2 sequences are SEHNR and FQNEAQ (reference sequence). CDR3 length equals 14 residues. Here the CDR3 reads CASSPRLGDNEQFF. CDR3 DNA sequence: TGTGCCAGCAGCCCCAGACTAGGTGACAATGAGCAGTTCTTC.

The chain employs TRBV19 and TRBJ1-5; D unresolved. The CDR3 runs 14 residues. The V gene lost 3 bases and the J gene lost 6 bases, with 12 bases spanning the gap. CDR1 and CDR2 (germline): LNHDA, SQIVND (reference sequence). In nucleotides, the CDR3 is TGTGCCAGTAGTATTCCCAGCCGGTTTCAGCCCCAGCATTTT. Its protein product is CASSIPSRFQPQHF.

The chain links TRBV4-1 to TRBJ2-3; the match to TRBD2 covers 11 bases. Germline CDR1 reads MGHRA; CDR2 reads YSYEKL. The CDR3 totals 14 residues. J lost 4 bases, V lost 5 bases, and 2 bases had no gene match. CDR3 amino acids: CASSGTSGADTQYF. CDR3 in DNA: TGCGCCAGCAGCGGGACTAGCGGTGCAGATACGCAGTATTTT.

This sequence joins TRBV6-2 or TRBV6-3 and TRBJ2-1; a weak D match, TRBD2 (6 bases). V gave up 2 bases and J gave up 3 bases, with 11 bases separating them. The CDR3 runs to 15 residues. From germline, CDR1 is MNHEY and CDR2 SVGEGT. This CDR3 is CASSYEADYYNEQFF. CDR3 DNA: TGTGCCAGCAGTTACGAAGCGGACTACTACAATGAGCAGTTCTTC.

The chain uses TRBV9 and TRBJ1-3, with unresolved D. CDR1 is SGDLS, CDR2 YYNGEE, per germline. This CDR3 has 19 amino acids. V was cut by 0 bases and J by 1 base, with 20 bases left in between. In nucleotides, the CDR3 is TGTGCCAGCAGCGTAGAAGCAGAGACCACTTCTGAATCTGGAAACACCATATATTTT. This encodes CASSVEAETTSESGNTIYF.

V and J are TRBV23-1 and TRBJ2-1; D is ambiguous. TRBV23-1 is placed among ORFs of uncertain function. The ends were cut back, 8 bases at V and 0 bases at J, with 14 bases in the middle. The CDR3 is made up of 15 amino acids. Here the CDR3 DNA reads TGCGCCAGCGCGAACCCCAACAGCTCCTACAATGAGCAGTTCTTC. It is translated as CASANPNSSYNEQFF.

The J gene is TRBJ1-2, the V gene TRBV5-1, with TRBD1 as a possible D gene (6 bases). CDR1 and CDR2 (germline): SGHRS, YFSETQ. The length of the CDR3 is 15 residues. V lost 7 bases to trimming and J lost 2 bases, with 18 bases between them. The DNA of the CDR3 is TGCGCCAGCTCCCTCCAGGCAGGGGCAAACTATGGCTACACCTTC. Translating it yields CASSLQAGANYGYTF.

The chain is built from TRBV19 and TRBJ1-5; TRBD1 agrees at 10 bases. CDR3 length: 18 amino acids. CDR1 and CDR2 from the germline V gene are LNHDA and SQIVND (reference sequence). The junction had 10 bases not matched to a gene; V was cut back by 5 bases and J by 0 bases. The CDR3 sequence: CASSFQGGTGVSNQPQHF. Here the CDR3 DNA reads TGTGCCAGTAGTTTCCAAGGTGGGACAGGGGTTAGCAATCAGCCCCAGCATTTT.

V and J are TRBV10-3 and TRBJ2-1; no firm D call. The germline V gene encodes CDR1 ENHRY and CDR2 SYGVKD. Trimming shortened V by 2 bases and J by 10 bases, and 9 bases separated the two germline ends. This CDR3 contains 12 residues. CDR3 amino acids: CAISEPPGEQFF. CDR3 DNA: TGTGCCATCAGTGAGCCCCCAGGCGAGCAGTTCTTC.

V is TRBV6-5 and J is TRBJ1-5, with D unresolved. V gave up 5 bases and J gave up 0 bases, with 8 bases separating them. In germline, CDR1 is MNHEY, CDR2 SVGAGI. The CDR3 runs to 14 residues. As DNA, the CDR3 is TGTGCCAGCAGTCGGACGTCTAGCAATCAGCCCCAGCATTTT. Translating it yields CASSRTSSNQPQHF.

To note about this clone: Other DNA sequences in this specimen translate into the identical CDR3. The rearrangement uses TRBV6-5 and TRBJ1-4; unclear D gene. The germline gives CDR1 MNHEY, CDR2 SVGAGI. The CDR3 spans 11 residues. Trimming stripped 6 bases from V and 5 bases from J, with 4 bases between. The CDR3 DNA reads TGTGCCAGCAGGTCCAATGAAAAACTGTTTTTT. This translates into CASRSNEKLFF.

The rearrangement uses TRBV7-9 and TRBJ2-2, with no clear D. This CDR3 has 14 amino acids. V was shortened by 8 bases and J by 7 bases, with 17 bases between the two germline ends. Germline CDR1 reads SEHNR; CDR2 reads FQNEAQ (reference sequence). CDR3 coding DNA: TGTGCCAGCTCGGTCGAACAAGTATACGGGGAGCTGTTTTTT. Translated: CASSVEQVYGELFF.

This chain links TRBV6-1 with TRBJ2-1, with 7 bases that match TRBD2. The J segment lost 1 base and the V segment lost 4 bases, leaving 7 bases of the junction unmatched. This CDR3 spans 16 amino acids. Per germline, CDR1 MNHNS and CDR2 SASEGT. CDR3 DNA: TGTGCCAGCAGTGTGAGCGGGGTTGGGTCCTACAATGAGCAGTTCTTC. Protein product: CASSVSGVGSYNEQFF.

The chain has TRBV10-1 and TRBJ2-2, with unresolved D. The CDR3 loop spans 13 amino acids. Per the germline V gene, CDR1 is WNHNN and CDR2 is SYGVQD (reference sequence). V lost 7 bases and J 4 bases, leaving 10 bases between the germline ends. The CDR3 loop is CASTDQLTGELFF. CDR3 DNA sequence: TGCGCCAGCACGGACCAACTCACCGGGGAGCTGTTTTTT.